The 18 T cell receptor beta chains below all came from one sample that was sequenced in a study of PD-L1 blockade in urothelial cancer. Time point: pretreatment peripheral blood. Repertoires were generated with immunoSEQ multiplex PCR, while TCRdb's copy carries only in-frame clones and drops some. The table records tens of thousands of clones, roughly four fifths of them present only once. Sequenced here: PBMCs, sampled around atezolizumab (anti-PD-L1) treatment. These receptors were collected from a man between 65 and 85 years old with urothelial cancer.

This CDR3 reads CASSLGGSSSNQPQHF. The CDR3 DNA sequence: TGTGCCAGCAGCTTGGGAGGGAGCAGTAGCAATCAGCCCCAGCATTTT. The chain joins TRBV5-4 to TRBJ1-5; D is ambiguous. Per the germline V gene, CDR1 is SGHNT and CDR2 is YYREEE (reference sequence). This CDR3 contains 16 residues. Deletions cut 0 bases from V and 0 bases from J, with 10 bases between.

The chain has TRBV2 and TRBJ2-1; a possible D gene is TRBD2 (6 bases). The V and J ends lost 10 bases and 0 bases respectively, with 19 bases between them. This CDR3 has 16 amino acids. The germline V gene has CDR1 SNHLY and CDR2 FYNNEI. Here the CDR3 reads CAIHPLAPSSYNEQFF. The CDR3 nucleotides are TGTGCCATCCATCCACTAGCCCCCTCCTCCTACAATGAGCAGTTCTTC.

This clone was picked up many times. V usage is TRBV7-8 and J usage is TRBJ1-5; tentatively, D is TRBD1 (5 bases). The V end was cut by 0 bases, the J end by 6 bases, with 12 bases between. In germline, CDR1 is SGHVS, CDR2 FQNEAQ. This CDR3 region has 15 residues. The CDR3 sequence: CASSLAGQGSQPQHF. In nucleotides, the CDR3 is TGTGCCAGCAGCTTAGCCGGGCAGGGTAGTCAGCCCCAGCATTTT.

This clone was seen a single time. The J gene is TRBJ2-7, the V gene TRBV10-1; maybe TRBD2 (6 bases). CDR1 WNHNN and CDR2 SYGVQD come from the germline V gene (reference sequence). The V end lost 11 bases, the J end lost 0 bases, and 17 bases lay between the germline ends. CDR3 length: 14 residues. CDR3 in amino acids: CAGRTKLSSYEQYF. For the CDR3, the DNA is TGCGCCGGGCGGACTAAATTGTCCTCCTACGAGCAGTACTTC.

CDR3 coding DNA: TGTGCCAGCAGCTTAGAGGTTCCAGGGGTAGAACCTGGGGCCAACGTCCTGACTTTC. This codes for CASSLEVPGVEPGANVLTF. The genes are TRBV7-2 and TRBJ2-6; a possible D gene is TRBD1 (6 bases). Between the trimmed V and J ends, which lost 1 base and 2 bases, there was a span of 18 bases. The CDR3 has 19 amino acids. CDR1 SGHTA and CDR2 FQGNSA come from the germline V gene.

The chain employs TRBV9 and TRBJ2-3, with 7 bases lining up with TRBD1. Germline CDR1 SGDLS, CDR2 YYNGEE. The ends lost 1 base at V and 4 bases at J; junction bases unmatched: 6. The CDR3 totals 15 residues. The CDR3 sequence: CASSVLGQGADTQYF. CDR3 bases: TGTGCCAGCAGCGTATTAGGGCAGGGGGCAGATACGCAGTATTTT.

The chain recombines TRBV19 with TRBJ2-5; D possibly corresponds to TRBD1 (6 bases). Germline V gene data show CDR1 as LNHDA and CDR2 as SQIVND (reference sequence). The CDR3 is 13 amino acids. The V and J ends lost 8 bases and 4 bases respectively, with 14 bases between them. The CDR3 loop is CASSTGRRETQYF. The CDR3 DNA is TGTGCCAGTTCGACAGGCCGACGAGAGACCCAGTACTTC.

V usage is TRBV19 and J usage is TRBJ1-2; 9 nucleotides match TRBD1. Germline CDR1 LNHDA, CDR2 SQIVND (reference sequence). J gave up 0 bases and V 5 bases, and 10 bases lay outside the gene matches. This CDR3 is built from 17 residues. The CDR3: CASSPDRGGPTNYGYTF. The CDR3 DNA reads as TGTGCCAGTAGTCCGGACAGGGGAGGCCCAACTAACTATGGCTACACCTTC.

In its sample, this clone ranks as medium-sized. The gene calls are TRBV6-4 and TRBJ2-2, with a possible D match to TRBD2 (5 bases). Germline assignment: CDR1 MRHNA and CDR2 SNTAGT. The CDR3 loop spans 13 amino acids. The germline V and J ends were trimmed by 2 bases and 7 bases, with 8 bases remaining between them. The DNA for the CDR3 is TGTGCCAGCAGTGACACGGGGAACGGGGAGCTGTTTTTT. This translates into CASSDTGNGELFF.

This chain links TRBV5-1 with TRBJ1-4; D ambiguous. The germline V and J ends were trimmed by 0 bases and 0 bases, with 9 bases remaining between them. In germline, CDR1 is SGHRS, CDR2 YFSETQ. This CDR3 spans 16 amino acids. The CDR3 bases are TGCGCCAGCAGCTTGGACGCGGGAGCAACTAATGAAAAACTGTTTTTT. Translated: CASSLDAGATNEKLFF.

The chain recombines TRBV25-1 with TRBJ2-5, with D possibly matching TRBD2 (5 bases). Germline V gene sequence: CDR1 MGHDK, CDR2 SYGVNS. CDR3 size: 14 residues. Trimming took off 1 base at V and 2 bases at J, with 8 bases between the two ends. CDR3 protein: CASSEFGGQETQYF. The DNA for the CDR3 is TGTGCCAGCAGTGAATTCGGCGGGCAAGAGACCCAGTACTTC.

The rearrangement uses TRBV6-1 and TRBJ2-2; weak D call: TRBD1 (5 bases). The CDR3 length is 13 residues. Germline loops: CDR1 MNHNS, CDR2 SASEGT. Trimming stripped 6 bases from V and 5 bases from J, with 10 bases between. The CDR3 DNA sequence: TGTGCCAGCAGGGCCCCAGGGACCGGGGAGCTGTTTTTT. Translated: CASRAPGTGELFF.

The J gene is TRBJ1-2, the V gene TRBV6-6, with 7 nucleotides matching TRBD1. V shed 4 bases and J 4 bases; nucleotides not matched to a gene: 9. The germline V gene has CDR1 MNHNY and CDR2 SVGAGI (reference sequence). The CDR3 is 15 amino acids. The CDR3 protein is CASSSRTGGGYGYTF. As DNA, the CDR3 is TGTGCCAGCAGTTCCCGGACAGGAGGAGGCTATGGCTACACCTTC.

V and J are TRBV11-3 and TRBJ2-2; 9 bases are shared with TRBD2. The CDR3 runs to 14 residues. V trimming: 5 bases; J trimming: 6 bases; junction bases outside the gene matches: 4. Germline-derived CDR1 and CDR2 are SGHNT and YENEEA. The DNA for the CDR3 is TGTGCCAGCAGCCCTTTAGCGGGAGCCGGGGAGCTGTTTTTT. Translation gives CASSPLAGAGELFF.

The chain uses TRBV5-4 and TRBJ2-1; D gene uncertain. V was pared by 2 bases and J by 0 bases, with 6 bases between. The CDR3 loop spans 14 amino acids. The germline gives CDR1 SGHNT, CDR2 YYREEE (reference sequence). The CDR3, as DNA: TGTGCCAGCAGCTTTCGGAGCTCCTACAATGAGCAGTTCTTC. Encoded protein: CASSFRSSYNEQFF.

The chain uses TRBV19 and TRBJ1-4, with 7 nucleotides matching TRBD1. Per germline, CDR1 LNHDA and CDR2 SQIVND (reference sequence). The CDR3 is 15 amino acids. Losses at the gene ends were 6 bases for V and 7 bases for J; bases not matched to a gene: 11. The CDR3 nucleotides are TGTGCCAGTAGAGACGCGACAGGGTTTGGTGAAAAACTGTTTTTT. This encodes CASRDATGFGEKLFF.

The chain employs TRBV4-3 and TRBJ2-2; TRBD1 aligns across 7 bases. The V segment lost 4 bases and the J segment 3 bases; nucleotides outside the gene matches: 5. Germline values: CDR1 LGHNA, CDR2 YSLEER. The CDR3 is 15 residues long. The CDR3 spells CASSRGGAYTGELFF. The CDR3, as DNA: TGCGCCAGCAGCCGAGGGGGCGCGTACACCGGGGAGCTGTTTTTT.

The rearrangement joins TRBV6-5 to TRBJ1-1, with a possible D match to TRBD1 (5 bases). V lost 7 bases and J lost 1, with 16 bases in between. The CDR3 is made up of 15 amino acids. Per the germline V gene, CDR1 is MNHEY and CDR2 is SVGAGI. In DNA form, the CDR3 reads TGTGCCAGCACCTACCTCGCGGGGGGGAACACTGAAGCTTTCTTT. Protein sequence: CASTYLAGGNTEAFF.